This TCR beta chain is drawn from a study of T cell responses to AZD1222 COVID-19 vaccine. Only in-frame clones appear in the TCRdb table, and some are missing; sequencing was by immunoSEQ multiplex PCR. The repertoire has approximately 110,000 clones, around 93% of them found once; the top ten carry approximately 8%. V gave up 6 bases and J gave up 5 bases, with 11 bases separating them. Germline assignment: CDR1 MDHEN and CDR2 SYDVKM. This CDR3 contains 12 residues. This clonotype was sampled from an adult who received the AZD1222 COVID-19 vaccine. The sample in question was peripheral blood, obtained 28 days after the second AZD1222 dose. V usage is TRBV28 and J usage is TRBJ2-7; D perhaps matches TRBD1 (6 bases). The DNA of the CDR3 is TGTGCCAGCAGAACTCAGGGGAACGAGCAGTACTTC. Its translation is CASRTQGNEQYF. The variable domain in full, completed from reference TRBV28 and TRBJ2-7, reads DVKVTQSSRYLVKRTGEKVFLECVQDMDHENMFWYRQDPGLGLRLIYFSYDVKMKEKGDIPEGYSVSREKKERFSLILESASTNQTSMYLCASRTQGNEQYFGPGTRLTVT.